A few counts support the clone carrying this T cell receptor (beta chain). Its target is not known. The data were taken from a study of cytomegalovirus exposure and HLA in healthy donors. Study outcomes and limitations: Later analysis identified a missense DCLRE1C variant that was linked to TCR beta V- and J-gene trimming. There were about 160 TCR beta chains listed as cytomegalovirus-associated.

Both 60 Vbeta primers and 13 Jbeta primers went into the PCR. Assay used: immunoSEQ multiplex PCR; TCRdb lists only in-frame clones, some missing. The sample holds fewer than 250,000 clones, 70% to 80% seen once. The CDR3 runs to 16 residues. V was pared by 0 bases and J by 1 base, with 10 bases between. CDR1 and CDR2 from the germline V gene are SEHNR and FQNEAQ (reference sequence). The sequencing input was PBMCs. The V and J genes are TRBV7-9 and TRBJ1-3; D unresolved. The clonotype was recovered from a woman younger than 45 in good health and CMV-seronegative. CDR3 amino acids: CASSLAPLASGNTIYF. Here the CDR3 DNA reads TGTGCCAGCAGCTTAGCTCCACTAGCTTCTGGAAACACCATATATTTT.